These T cell receptor beta chains were read from a single sample in a study of cytomegalovirus exposure and HLA in healthy donors. Here immunoSEQ multiplex PCR was the method, and the copy in TCRdb shows in-frame clones only, minus some. The table shows 85,000 to 120,000 clones, with under 80% occurring only once. The specimen was PBMCs. These receptors were taken from a man aged 60 to 69 in good health and CMV-seronegative. Both conserved end residues are part of each CDR3. The order of the fields is J gene, D gene, V gene, clone size, CDR3 length, CDR3 protein, CDR3 DNA. A D gene is named only where the DNA matches it firmly. Size values are once, few and many counts, or a class for expanded clones, and some rows have none.

>TRBJ2-5|TRBD2|TRBV5-1|.|14
CASSSGGGWETQYF
TGCGCCAGCAGCTCTGGGGGGGGTTGGGAGACCCAGTACTTC
>TRBJ2-1|.|TRBV9|.|14
CASREGPGDNEQFF
TGTGCCAGCAGGGAGGGACCAGGCGACAATGAGCAGTTCTTC
>TRBJ2-7|.|TRBV7-2|.|16
CASSLGGGGGKYEQYF
TGTGCCAGCAGCTTAGGGGGGGGCGGGGGCAAGTACGAGCAGTACTTC
>TRBJ1-4|TRBD1|TRBV9|.|16
CASSVGGQGTNEKLFF
TGTGCCAGCAGCGTAGGGGGACAGGGAACTAATGAAAAACTGTTTTTT
>TRBJ1-6|.|TRBV25-1|.|14
CASSGPGANSPLHF
TGTGCCAGCAGTGGGCCAGGGGCGAATTCACCCCTCCACTTT
>TRBJ1-3|.|TRBV11-2|.|19
CASTDFLAGKFSSGNTIYF
TGTGCCAGCACCGACTTTCTTGCAGGGAAGTTCTCCTCTGGAAACACCATATATTTT
>TRBJ1-2|.|TRBV25-1|.|14
CASSESISVRGYTF
TGTGCCAGCAGTGAGTCAATTAGTGTTCGCGGCTACACCTTC
>TRBJ2-1|.|TRBV30|once|11
CAWSVSNEQFF
TGTGCCTGGAGTGTTTCAAATGAGCAGTTCTTC
>TRBJ1-5|.|TRBV7-2|.|14
CASSPQSDNQPQHF
TGTGCCAGCAGCCCCCAGTCCGATAATCAGCCCCAGCATTTT
>TRBJ2-1|TRBD2|TRBV5-1|.|16
CASSPMRGSPRNEQFF
TGCGCCAGCAGCCCTATGCGGGGGTCCCCTAGGAATGAGCAGTTCTTC
>TRBJ1-5|.|TRBV7-9|.|16
CSSSPTGLGQNQPQHF
TGTTCCAGCAGCCCTACAGGGTTAGGGCAGAATCAGCCCCAGCATTTT
>TRBJ2-1|TRBD2|TRBV11-1|.|16
CASSSSSGGTRNEQFF
TGTGCCAGCAGTTCCTCTAGCGGGGGGACGAGGAATGAGCAGTTCTTC
>TRBJ2-1|TRBD2|TRBV4-3|.|17
CASSQVGGQRGGGEQFF
TGCGCCAGCAGCCAAGTTGGGGGACAGCGGGGGGGCGGTGAGCAGTTCTTC
>TRBJ1-1|.|TRBV28|.|11
CASKRNTEAFF
TGTGCCAGCAAGAGGAACACTGAAGCTTTCTTT
>TRBJ2-1|.|TRBV5-4|.|13
CASNSGYNAEQFF
TGTGCCAGCAACTCGGGTTACAATGCTGAGCAGTTCTTC
>TRBJ1-6|TRBD1|TRBV2|.|18
CASSEKGTGETYNSPLHF
TGTGCCAGCAGTGAAAAGGGGACAGGCGAAACCTATAATTCACCCCTCCACTTT
>TRBJ1-6|TRBD1|TRBV5-1|.|15
CASSLGSQGVSPLHF
TGCGCCAGCAGCTTGGGGTCGCAGGGGGTTTCACCCCTCCACTTT
>TRBJ1-5|.|TRBV6-1|.|14
CASSREQGSSPQHF
TGTGCCAGCTCGAGGGAACAGGGAAGTTCGCCCCAGCATTTT
>TRBJ2-2|TRBD2|TRBV7-2|.|14
CATPGLAGVGELFF
TGTGCCACCCCGGGACTAGCGGGTGTCGGGGAGCTGTTTTTT
>TRBJ1-3|.|TRBV28|once|14
CASILRGSGNTIYF
TGTGCCAGCATCCTAAGGGGATCTGGAAACACCATATATTTT
>TRBJ1-6|.|TRBV7-6|.|16
CASSPGRGGAGSPLHF
TGTGCCAGCAGCCCAGGTAGGGGGGGCGCGGGTTCACCCCTCCACTTT
>TRBJ2-2|.|TRBV30|.|14
CAWSGASNTGELFF
TGTGCCTGGAGTGGGGCTTCGAACACCGGGGAGCTGTTTTTT